These 12 T cell receptor beta chains came from one sample sequenced in a study of cytomegalovirus exposure and HLA in healthy donors. With 60 Vbeta and 13 Jbeta primers, the PCR was carried out. Sequencing used immunoSEQ multiplex PCR; TCRdb keeps in-frame clones, though not all of them. The repertoire holds around 200,000 clones, with 70% to 90% as singletons. The sequencing sample was made of PBMCs. Every receptor here comes from a woman in her twenties or thirties in good health and CMV-seronegative.

CDR3 loop: CASSPLPGTRNEQFF. DNA for the CDR3: TGTGCCAGCAGCCCCCTCCCCGGGACTAGGAATGAGCAGTTCTTC. The J gene is TRBJ2-1, the V gene TRBV9, with 8 bases matching TRBD2. The CDR3 consists of 15 residues. Germline V CDR1 and CDR2: SGDLS, YYNGEE. V trimming: 4 bases; J trimming: 7 bases; junction bases outside the gene matches: 10.

This sequence joins TRBV6-1 and TRBJ2-1, with 7 positions matching TRBD1. V gave up 8 bases and J gave up 6 bases; unmatched junction bases: 10. This CDR3 is 14 amino acids long. The V gene's germline CDR1 is MNHNS and CDR2 SASEGT. In DNA, the CDR3 is TGTGCCAGCGCTCAGACAGGGCATAGCAATGAGCAGTTCTTC. As protein: CASAQTGHSNEQFF.

The chain recombines TRBV4-2 with TRBJ2-5, with 10 bases identical to TRBD2. The CDR3 length is 14 residues. Germline V gives CDR1 LGHNA, CDR2 YNFKEQ. Trimming removed 1 base from V and 4 bases from J; junction bases left unmatched: 0. The CDR3 DNA follows: TGTGCCAGCAGCCAAGGACTAGCGGGAGAGACCCAGTACTTC. Translated, it gives CASSQGLAGETQYF.

This rearrangement joins TRBV19 to TRBJ2-1; 9 nucleotides align to TRBD2. In germline, CDR1 is LNHDA, CDR2 SQIVND (reference sequence). V shed 5 bases, J shed 0 bases, and the junction held 5 bases outside the gene matches. The CDR3 has 16 amino acids. Here the CDR3 reads CASSWSSGSSYNEQFF. The CDR3 bases are TGTGCCAGTAGTTGGAGTAGCGGGAGCTCCTACAATGAGCAGTTCTTC.

The chain links TRBV28 to TRBJ1-2; perhaps TRBD1 as D (6 bases). Germline V gene data show CDR1 as MDHEN and CDR2 as SYDVKM. V lost 5 bases to trimming and J lost 1 base, with 8 bases between them. The CDR3 covers 13 residues. The CDR3 spells CASSPGVNYGYTF. The CDR3 DNA reads TGTGCCAGCAGTCCAGGGGTTAACTATGGCTACACCTTC.

V gene TRBV5-1 combines with J gene TRBJ2-1, with 11 bases matching TRBD2. Germline V gene sequence: CDR1 SGHRS, CDR2 YFSETQ. V shed 7 bases and J 2 bases; nucleotides not matched to a gene: 2. This CDR3 has 14 residues. CDR3 sequence: CASGTSGTYNEQFF. In DNA form, the CDR3 reads TGCGCCAGCGGGACTAGCGGTACCTACAATGAGCAGTTCTTC. Variable domain in full (rest from reference TRBV5-1 and TRBJ2-1): KAGVTQTPRYLIKTRGQQVTLSCSPISGHRSVSWYQQTPGQGLQFLFEYFSETQRNKGNFPGRFSGRQFSNSRSEMNVSTLELGDSALYLCASGTSGTYNEQFFGPGTRLTVL.

The chain employs TRBV5-6 and TRBJ2-7; 8 bases align to TRBD1. There are 15 residues in the CDR3. Germline values: CDR1 SGHDT, CDR2 YYEEEE. With 5 bases clipped from V and 5 bases from J, the junction kept 12 bases outside the gene matches. In nucleotides, the CDR3 is TGTGCCAGCAGGTTTTTCCGGACAGGGTCCAACGAGCAGTACTTC. It yields the protein CASRFFRTGSNEQYF.

This clone was observed a handful of times. The V gene is TRBV7-9, the J gene TRBJ2-2, with D possibly matching TRBD1 (5 bases). The germline V gene has CDR1 SEHNR and CDR2 FQNEAQ (reference sequence). This CDR3 spans 12 amino acids. Trimming took 7 bases from V and 3 from J, leaving 6 bases between them. CDR3 nucleotides: TGTGCCAGCAAAGGGGACACCGGGGAGCTGTTTTTT. Translation gives CASKGDTGELFF.

The chain has TRBV2 and TRBJ2-7; 12 nucleotides agree with TRBD2. The CDR3 length is 15 residues. Trimming cost V 5 bases and J 0 bases; bases outside gene matches: 2. Germline values: CDR1 SNHLY, CDR2 FYNNEI. The CDR3 is CASSRTSGTSYEQYF. In DNA form, the CDR3 reads TGTGCCAGCAGTCGGACTAGCGGGACCTCCTACGAGCAGTACTTC.

This chain joins TRBV2 and TRBJ1-6, with a possible D match to TRBD1 (6 bases). With 6 bases removed from V and 10 bases from J, the gap between germline ends came to 19 bases. The CDR3 sequence is 15 residues long. Germline V gene sequence: CDR1 SNHLY, CDR2 FYNNEI. The CDR3 loop reads CASRGRGAPQSPLHF. The CDR3 coding sequence is TGTGCCAGCAGGGGCAGGGGCGCACCGCAGTCACCCCTCCACTTT.

The chain employs TRBV28 and TRBJ1-3, with TRBD1 matching over 11 bases. Germline CDR1 is MDHEN and CDR2 is SYDVKM. J lost 0 bases, V lost 6 bases, and 4 bases had no gene match. The CDR3 extends over 16 amino acids. The CDR3 is CASSRDRGISGNTIYF. The CDR3 nucleotides read TGTGCCAGCAGCCGGGACAGGGGGATCTCTGGAAACACCATATATTTT.

The rearrangement uses TRBV5-1 and TRBJ2-7, with TRBD1 matching over 8 bases. V trimming: 4 bases; J trimming: 3 bases; junction bases outside the gene matches: 6. This CDR3 is built from 14 residues. Looked up from germline, CDR1 is SGHRS and CDR2 is YFSETQ. The CDR3 DNA reads TGCGCCAGCAGCCCGGAGGACAGGGTCTACGAGCAGTACTTC. Its translation: CASSPEDRVYEQYF.